This T cell receptor beta chain was recorded in a study of T cells in Graves' hyperthyroidism and ophthalmopathy. Trimming cost V 6 bases and J 7 bases, with 13 bases left between them. CDR1 and CDR2 from the germline V gene are MNHEY and SVGEGT. CDR3 length equals 13 residues. Amplification of TCR beta CDR3 regions used RNA as the template. The HTBI set primed first-round TCR CDR3 RT-PCR. TCRdb re-called the multiplex PCR reads through MiXCR, storing one row per CDR3 protein. The data show fewer than 450,000 distinct CDR3 sequences, with less than 20% seen just once and roughly two fifths held by the top ten.

This chain uses TRBV6-2 or TRBV6-3 with TRBJ1-5, with a possible D match to TRBD1 (6 bases). This clonotype was obtained from a man aged 18 to 30 with Graves' ophthalmopathy. Sequencing was performed on blood. CDR3 protein: CASSLDGGQPQHF. DNA for the CDR3: TGTGCCAGCAGCCTAGATGGGGGCCAGCCCCAGCATTTT.